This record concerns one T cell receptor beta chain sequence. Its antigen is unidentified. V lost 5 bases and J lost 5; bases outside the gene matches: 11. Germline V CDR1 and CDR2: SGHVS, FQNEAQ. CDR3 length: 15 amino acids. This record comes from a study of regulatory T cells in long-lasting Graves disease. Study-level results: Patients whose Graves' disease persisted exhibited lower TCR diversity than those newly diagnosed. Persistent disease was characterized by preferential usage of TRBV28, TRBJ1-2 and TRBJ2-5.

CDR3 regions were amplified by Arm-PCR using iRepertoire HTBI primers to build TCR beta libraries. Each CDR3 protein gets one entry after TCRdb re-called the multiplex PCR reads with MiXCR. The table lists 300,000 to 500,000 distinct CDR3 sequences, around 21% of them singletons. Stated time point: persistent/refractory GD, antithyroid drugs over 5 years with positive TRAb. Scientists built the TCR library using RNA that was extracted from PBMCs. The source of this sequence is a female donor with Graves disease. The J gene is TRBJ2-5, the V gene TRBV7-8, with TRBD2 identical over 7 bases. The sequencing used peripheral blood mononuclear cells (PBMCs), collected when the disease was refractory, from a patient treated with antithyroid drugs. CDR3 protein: CASSQIMGRAETQYF. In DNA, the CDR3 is TGTGCCAGCAGCCAAATAATGGGGAGGGCCGAGACCCAGTACTTC.